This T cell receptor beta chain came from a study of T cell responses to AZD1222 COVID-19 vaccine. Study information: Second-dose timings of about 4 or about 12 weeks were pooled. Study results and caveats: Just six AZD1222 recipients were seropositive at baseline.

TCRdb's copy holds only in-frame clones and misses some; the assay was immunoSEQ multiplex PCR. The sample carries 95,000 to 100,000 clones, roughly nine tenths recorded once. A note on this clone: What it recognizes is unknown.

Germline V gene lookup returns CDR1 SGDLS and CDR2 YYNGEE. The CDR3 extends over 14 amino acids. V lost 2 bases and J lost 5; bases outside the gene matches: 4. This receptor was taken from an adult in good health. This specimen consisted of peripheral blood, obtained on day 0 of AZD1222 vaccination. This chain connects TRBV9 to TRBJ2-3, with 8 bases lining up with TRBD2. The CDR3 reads CASSVGGAGDTQYF. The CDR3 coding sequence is TGTGCCAGCAGCGTCGGGGGGGCCGGAGATACGCAGTATTTT.